The clone carrying this T cell receptor (beta chain) was observed many times. Its cognate antigen is unknown. Germline lookup yields CDR1 SGHRS and CDR2 YFSETQ. V dropped 2 bases and J dropped 3; count of bases not matched to a gene: 5. CDR3 length equals 14 residues. Amplification targeted TCR beta CDR3 regions from RNA transcripts. When the TCR CDR3 underwent first-round RT-PCR, the HTBI primer set was used. TCRdb reprocessed the multiplex PCR reads with MiXCR, giving one entry per CDR3 protein. The data contain approximately 400,000 distinct CDR3 sequences, about a fifth of them singletons. The sample originates from a study of T cells in Graves' hyperthyroidism and ophthalmopathy. General study findings and limits: In the analysis, a 13 V-J model separated ophthalmopathy from stable hyperthyroidism. In validation, the model predicted ophthalmopathy. These predictions came a median roughly 6.5 months before onset.

The J gene is TRBJ2-7, the V gene TRBV5-1; 7 positions match TRBD1. This sequence originates from a woman aged 18-29 years with Graves' hyperthyroidism. The sample comprised blood. The CDR3 region is CASSLQGTGYEQYF. The CDR3 DNA reads TGCGCCAGCAGCTTACAGGGGACGGGCTACGAGCAGTACTTC.